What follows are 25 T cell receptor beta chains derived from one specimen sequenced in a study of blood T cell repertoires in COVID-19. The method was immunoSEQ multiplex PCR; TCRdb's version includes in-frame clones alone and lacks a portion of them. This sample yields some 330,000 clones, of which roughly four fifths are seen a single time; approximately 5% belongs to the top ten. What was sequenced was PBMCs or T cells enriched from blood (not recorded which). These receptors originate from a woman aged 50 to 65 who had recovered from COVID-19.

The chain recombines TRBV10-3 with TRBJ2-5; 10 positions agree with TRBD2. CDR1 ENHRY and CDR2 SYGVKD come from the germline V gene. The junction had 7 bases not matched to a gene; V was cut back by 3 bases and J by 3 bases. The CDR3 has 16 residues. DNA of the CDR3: TGTGCCATCAGTGACTTAAGCGGGAGGGCGAAAGAGACCCAGTACTTC. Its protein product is CAISDLSGRAKETQYF.

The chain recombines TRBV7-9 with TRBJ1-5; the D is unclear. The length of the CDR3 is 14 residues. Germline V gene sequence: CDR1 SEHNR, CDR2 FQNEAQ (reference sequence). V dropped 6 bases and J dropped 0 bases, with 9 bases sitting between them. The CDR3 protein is CASSAQYSNQPQHF. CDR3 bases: TGTGCCAGCAGTGCACAGTATAGCAATCAGCCCCAGCATTTT.

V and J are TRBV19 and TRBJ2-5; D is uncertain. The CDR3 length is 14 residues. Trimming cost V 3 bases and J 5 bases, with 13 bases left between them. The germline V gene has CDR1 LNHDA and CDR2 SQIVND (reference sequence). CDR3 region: CASSMPQVPETQYF. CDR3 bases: TGTGCCAGTAGTATGCCTCAGGTACCGGAGACCCAGTACTTC.

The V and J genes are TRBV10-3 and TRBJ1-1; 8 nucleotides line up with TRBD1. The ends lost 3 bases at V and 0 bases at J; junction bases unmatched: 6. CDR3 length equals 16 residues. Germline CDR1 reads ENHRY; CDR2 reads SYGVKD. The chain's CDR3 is CAISDTGGLMNTEAFF. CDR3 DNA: TGTGCCATCAGTGATACAGGGGGACTCATGAACACTGAAGCTTTCTTT.

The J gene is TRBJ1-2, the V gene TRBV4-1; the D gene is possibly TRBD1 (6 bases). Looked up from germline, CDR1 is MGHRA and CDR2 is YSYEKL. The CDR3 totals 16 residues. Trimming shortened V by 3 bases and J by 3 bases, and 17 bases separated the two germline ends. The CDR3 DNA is TGCGCCAGCAGCCAGTACCAGGGGAACAGATACTATGGCTACACCTTC. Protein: CASSQYQGNRYYGYTF.

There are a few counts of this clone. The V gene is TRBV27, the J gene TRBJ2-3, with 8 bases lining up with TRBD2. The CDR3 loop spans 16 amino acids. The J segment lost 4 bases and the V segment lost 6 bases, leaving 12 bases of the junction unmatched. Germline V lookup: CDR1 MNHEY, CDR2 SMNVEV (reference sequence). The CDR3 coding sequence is TGTGCCAGCAGCCAGCGGGGACTAGAGGGGCCAGATACGCAGTATTTT. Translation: CASSQRGLEGPDTQYF.

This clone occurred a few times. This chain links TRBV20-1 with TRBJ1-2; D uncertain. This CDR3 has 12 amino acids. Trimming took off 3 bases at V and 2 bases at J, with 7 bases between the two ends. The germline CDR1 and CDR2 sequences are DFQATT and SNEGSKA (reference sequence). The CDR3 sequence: CSASPRNYGYTF. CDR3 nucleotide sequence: TGCAGTGCTAGTCCCAGGAACTATGGCTACACCTTC.

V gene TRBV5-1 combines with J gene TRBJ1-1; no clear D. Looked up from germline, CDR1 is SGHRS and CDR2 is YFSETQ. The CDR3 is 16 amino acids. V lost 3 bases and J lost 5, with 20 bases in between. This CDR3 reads CASSSARDTDRTEAFF. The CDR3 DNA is TGCGCCAGCAGCTCGGCAAGAGACACGGATCGAACTGAAGCTTTCTTT.

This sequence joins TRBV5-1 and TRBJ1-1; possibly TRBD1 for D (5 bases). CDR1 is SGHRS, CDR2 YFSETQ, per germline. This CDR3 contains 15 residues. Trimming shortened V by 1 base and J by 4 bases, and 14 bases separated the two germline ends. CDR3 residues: CASSLSGGAGTEAFF. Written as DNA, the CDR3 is TGCGCCAGCAGCTTGTCGGGAGGGGCCGGCACTGAAGCTTTCTTT. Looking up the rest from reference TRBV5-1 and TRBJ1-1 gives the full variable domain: KAGVTQTPRYLIKTRGQQVTLSCSPISGHRSVSWYQQTPGQGLQFLFEYFSETQRNKGNFPGRFSGRQFSNSRSEMNVSTLELGDSALYLCASSLSGGAGTEAFFGQGTRLTVV.

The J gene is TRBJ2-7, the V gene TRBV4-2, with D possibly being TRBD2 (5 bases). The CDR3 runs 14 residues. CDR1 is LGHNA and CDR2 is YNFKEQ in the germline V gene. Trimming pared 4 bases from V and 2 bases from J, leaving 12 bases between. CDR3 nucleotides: TGTGCCAGCAGCCCGGGTGCGACTACCTACGAGCAGTACTTC. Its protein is CASSPGATTYEQYF.

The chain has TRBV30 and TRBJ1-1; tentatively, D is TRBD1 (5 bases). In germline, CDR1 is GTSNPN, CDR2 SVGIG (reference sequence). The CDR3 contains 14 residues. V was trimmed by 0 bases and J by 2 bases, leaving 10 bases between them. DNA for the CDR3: TGTGCCTGGAGTGTAAGACGGACAAACACTGAAGCTTTCTTT. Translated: CAWSVRRTNTEAFF.

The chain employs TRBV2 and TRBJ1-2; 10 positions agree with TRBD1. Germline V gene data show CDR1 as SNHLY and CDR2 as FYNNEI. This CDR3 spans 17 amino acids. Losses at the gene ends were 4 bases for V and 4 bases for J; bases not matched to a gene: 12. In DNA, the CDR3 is TGTGCCAGCAGTGCCCAAATCTACCGGGACAGGGGCTATGGCTACACCTTC. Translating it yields CASSAQIYRDRGYGYTF.

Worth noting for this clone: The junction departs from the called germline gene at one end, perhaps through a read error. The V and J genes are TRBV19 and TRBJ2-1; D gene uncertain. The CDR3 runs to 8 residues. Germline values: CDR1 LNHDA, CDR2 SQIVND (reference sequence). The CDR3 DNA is TGTGCCAGTAGTGTCCTAATCTTC. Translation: CASSVLIF.

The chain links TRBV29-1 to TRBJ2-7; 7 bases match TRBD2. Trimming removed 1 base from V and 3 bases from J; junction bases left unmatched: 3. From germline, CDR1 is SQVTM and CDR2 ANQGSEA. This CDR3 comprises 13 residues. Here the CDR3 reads CSVEGGGGYEQYF. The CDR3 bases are TGCAGCGTTGAAGGAGGCGGGGGCTACGAGCAGTACTTC.

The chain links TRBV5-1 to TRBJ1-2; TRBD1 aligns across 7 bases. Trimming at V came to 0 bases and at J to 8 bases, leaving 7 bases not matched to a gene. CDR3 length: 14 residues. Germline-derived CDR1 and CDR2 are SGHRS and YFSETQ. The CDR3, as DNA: TGCGCCAGCAGCTTGGTGGGGGACAGTCCAGGCTACACCTTC. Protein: CASSLVGDSPGYTF.

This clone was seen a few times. The CDR3 DNA follows: TGTGCCACCAGCAGAGGACAGGGGTGGGATATTGTCGGCTACACCTTC. This sequence encodes CATSRGQGWDIVGYTF. The J gene is TRBJ1-2, the V gene TRBV15; 8 bases map to TRBD1. There are 16 residues in the CDR3. CDR1 is LNHNV, CDR2 YYDKDF, per germline (reference sequence). V shed 1 base, J shed 8 bases, and the junction held 12 bases outside the gene matches.

CDR3 protein: CASSPGVRSSSGNTIYF. The CDR3 region has the DNA TGCGCCAGCAGCCCGGGTGTACGGTCGAGCTCTGGAAACACCATATATTTT. The rearrangement uses TRBV5-1 and TRBJ1-3; unclear D gene. Germline V gives CDR1 SGHRS, CDR2 YFSETQ. Trimming removed 4 bases at V and 0 bases at J, with 17 bases between. CDR3 length: 17 amino acids.

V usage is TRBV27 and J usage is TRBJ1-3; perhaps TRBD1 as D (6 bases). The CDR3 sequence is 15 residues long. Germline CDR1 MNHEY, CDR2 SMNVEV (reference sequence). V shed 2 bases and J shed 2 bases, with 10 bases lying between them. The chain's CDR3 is CASSLGGAAGNTIYF. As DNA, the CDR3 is TGTGCCAGCAGTTTAGGGGGGGCTGCTGGAAACACCATATATTTT.

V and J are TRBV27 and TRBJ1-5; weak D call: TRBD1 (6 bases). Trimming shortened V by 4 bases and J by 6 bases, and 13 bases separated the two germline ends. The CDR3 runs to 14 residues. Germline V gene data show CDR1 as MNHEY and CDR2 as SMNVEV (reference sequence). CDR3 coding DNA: TGTGCCAGCAGTTCTCAGGGGAACCTTCAGCCCCAGCATTTT. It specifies CASSSQGNLQPQHF.

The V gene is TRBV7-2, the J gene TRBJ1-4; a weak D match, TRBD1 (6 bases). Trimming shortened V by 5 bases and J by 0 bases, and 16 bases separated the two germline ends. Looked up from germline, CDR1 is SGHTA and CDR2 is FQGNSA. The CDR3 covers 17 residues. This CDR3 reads CASSKDSYLSTNEKLFF. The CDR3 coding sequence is TGTGCCAGCAGCAAGGACAGCTACCTGTCAACTAATGAAAAACTGTTTTTT.

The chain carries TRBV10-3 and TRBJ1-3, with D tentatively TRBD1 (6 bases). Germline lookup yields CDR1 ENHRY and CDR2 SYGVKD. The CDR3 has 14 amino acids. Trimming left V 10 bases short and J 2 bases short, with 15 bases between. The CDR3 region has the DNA TGTGCCAGCCTAGAGGGGGGGCCTGGAAACACCATATATTTT. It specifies CASLEGGPGNTIYF.

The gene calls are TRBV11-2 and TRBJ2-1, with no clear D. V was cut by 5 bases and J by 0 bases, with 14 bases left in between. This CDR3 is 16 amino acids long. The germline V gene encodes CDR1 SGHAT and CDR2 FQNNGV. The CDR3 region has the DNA TGTGCCAGCAGCACTATTAGAAGCAGCTCCTACAATGAGCAGTTCTTC. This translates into CASSTIRSSSYNEQFF.

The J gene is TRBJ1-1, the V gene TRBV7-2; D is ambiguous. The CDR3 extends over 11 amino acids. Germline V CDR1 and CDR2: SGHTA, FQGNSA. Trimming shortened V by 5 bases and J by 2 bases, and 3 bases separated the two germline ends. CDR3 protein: CASSVNTEAFF. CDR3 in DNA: TGTGCCAGCAGCGTAAACACTGAAGCTTTCTTT.

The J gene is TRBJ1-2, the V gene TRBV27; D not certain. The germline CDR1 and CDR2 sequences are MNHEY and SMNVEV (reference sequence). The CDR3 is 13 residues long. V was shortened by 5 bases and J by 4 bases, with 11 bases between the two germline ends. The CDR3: CASSPGLLYGYTF. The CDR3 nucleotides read TGTGCCAGCAGTCCTGGACTCCTCTATGGCTACACCTTC.

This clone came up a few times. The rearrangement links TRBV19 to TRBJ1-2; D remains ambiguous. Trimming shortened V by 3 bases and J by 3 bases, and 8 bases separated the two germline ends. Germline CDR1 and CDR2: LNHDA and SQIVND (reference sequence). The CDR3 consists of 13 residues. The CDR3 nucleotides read TGTGCCAGTAGTATCGACACCCACTATGGCTACACCTTC. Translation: CASSIDTHYGYTF.